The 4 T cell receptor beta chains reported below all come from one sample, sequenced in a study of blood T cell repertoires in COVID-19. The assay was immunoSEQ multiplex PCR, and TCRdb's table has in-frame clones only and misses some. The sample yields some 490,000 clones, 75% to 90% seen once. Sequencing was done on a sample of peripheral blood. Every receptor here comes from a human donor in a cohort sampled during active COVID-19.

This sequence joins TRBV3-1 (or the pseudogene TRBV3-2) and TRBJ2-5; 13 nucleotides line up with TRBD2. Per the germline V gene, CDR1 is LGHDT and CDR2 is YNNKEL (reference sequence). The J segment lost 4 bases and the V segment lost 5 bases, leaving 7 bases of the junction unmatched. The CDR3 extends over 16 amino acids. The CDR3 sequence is CASSSRTSGGRETQYF. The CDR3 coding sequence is TGTGCCAGCAGCTCCCGGACTAGCGGGGGCCGAGAGACCCAGTACTTC.

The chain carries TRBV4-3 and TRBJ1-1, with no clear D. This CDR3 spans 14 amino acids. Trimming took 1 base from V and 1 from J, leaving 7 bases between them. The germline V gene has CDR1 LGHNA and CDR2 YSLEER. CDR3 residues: CASSQGEGNTEAFF. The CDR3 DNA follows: TGCGCCAGCAGCCAAGGGGAGGGGAACACTGAAGCTTTCTTT.

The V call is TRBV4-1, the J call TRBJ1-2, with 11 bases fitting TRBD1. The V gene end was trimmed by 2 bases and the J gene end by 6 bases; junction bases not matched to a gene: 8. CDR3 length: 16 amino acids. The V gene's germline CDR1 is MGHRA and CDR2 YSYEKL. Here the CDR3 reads CASSQLLGQGAHGYTF. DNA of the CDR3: TGCGCCAGCAGCCAATTGCTAGGACAGGGGGCACATGGCTACACCTTC.

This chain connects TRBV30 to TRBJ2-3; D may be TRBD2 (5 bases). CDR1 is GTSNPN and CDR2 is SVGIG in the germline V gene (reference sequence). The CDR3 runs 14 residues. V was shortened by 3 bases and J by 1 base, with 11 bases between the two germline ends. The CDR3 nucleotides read TGTGCCTGGAGCCTTGGAGGTCGCACAGATACGCAGTATTTT. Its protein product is CAWSLGGRTDTQYF.